Detailed here is one T cell receptor (beta chain). Its antigen remains unknown. This sample is part of a study of blood T cells in healthy people across ages. Findings and limits, study-wide: Older age coincided with a roughly linear decline in TCR beta diversity per million T cells.

Sample-barcoded 5' priming and a J-beta primer mix drove a second PCR of roughly 6 to 12 cycles. Each of the samples gave a minimum of 2.5 million paired-end reads that contained CDR3. In TCRdb, the 5' RACE reads were re-called with MiXCR into one record per CDR3 protein. This table holds 540,000 or so distinct CDR3 sequences, roughly 29% found once. Isolation per sample recovered at least 7 million PBMCs. The germline gives CDR1 MNHEY, CDR2 SVGEGT. The CDR3 consists of 13 residues. V was shortened by 7 bases and J by 6 bases, with 16 bases between the two germline ends. This chain joins TRBV6-2 or TRBV6-3 and TRBJ2-7; D may match TRBD1 or TRBD2 (5 bases each). This TCR came from a woman in her seventies in good health. The sample taken for sequencing was blood. In DNA form, the CDR3 reads TGTGCCAGCACCACGGGGCAAATGGGCGAGCAGTACTTC. This translates into CASTTGQMGEQYF.